A selection of T cell receptor beta chains follows, all from one sample in a study of CD8 T cells in ankylosing spondylitis. From the 5' RACE reads, TCRdb called clonotypes with MiXCR, one entry per CDR3 protein. Among tens of thousands of distinct CDR3 sequences, roughly 10% were seen once, and the ten largest hold approximately 29%. The material sequenced was blood, either unsorted or a sorted T cell fraction (not recorded which). The source of these receptors is a male donor with ankylosing spondylitis. The conserved cysteine and the conserved F or W are not part of the CDR3 here. Fields, in order: J gene, V gene, CDR3 protein.

j_gene: TRBJ2-7
v_gene: TRBV7-9
CDR3aa: ASSLGYGQY

j_gene: TRBJ2-1
v_gene: TRBV3-1
CDR3aa: ASSLDRNHEQF

j_gene: TRBJ2-2
v_gene: TRBV7-7
CDR3aa: ASSPNLEAGESTGELF

j_gene: TRBJ2-1
v_gene: TRBV29-1
CDR3aa: SVESNEQF

j_gene: TRBJ1-5
v_gene: TRBV5-1
CDR3aa: ASSLDRLDSNQPQH

j_gene: TRBJ2-3
v_gene: TRBV19
CDR3aa: ATRRVDQGGTDTQY

j_gene: TRBJ2-1
v_gene: TRBV7-8
CDR3aa: ASSSGGGSYNEQF

j_gene: TRBJ2-4
v_gene: TRBV7-9
CDR3aa: ASSSPGTSYIQY

j_gene: TRBJ2-7
v_gene: TRBV11-2
CDR3aa: ASSLSGTSGYEQY

j_gene: TRBJ1-5
v_gene: TRBV13
CDR3aa: ASSLQSSNQPQH

j_gene: TRBJ2-5
v_gene: TRBV27
CDR3aa: ASSLSIQTQETQY

j_gene: TRBJ2-3
v_gene: TRBV27
CDR3aa: ASSTRLAGGGTDTQY

j_gene: TRBJ2-1
v_gene: TRBV4-1
CDR3aa: ASSHPLAGVGNEQF

j_gene: TRBJ1-1
v_gene: TRBV20-1
CDR3aa: SARDRQFSMNTEAF

j_gene: TRBJ2-3
v_gene: TRBV18
CDR3aa: ASSPLILRSTDTQY

j_gene: TRBJ2-1
v_gene: TRBV7-9
CDR3aa: ASSSTSGNLPDEQF

j_gene: TRBJ1-1
v_gene: TRBV27
CDR3aa: ASSPEGAALGTEAF

j_gene: TRBJ2-1
v_gene: TRBV20-1
CDR3aa: SASFGTSGSFRGEQF

j_gene: TRBJ2-1
v_gene: TRBV19
CDR3aa: ASSPNSGRAIEQF

j_gene: TRBJ1-1
v_gene: TRBV28
CDR3aa: ASADRDDEAF

j_gene: TRBJ2-3
v_gene: TRBV12-3/TRBV12-4
CDR3aa: ASSFGTSGGDTQY

j_gene: TRBJ2-1
v_gene: TRBV6-1
CDR3aa: ASRDPSSVLF

j_gene: TRBJ2-2
v_gene: TRBV12-3/TRBV12-4
CDR3aa: ASSLGLAGFRTGELF